The 12 T cell receptor beta chains reported below all come from one sample, sequenced in a study of blood T cell repertoires in COVID-19. Data came from immunoSEQ multiplex PCR; TCRdb stores just in-frame clones and leaves some out. The sample contains roughly 50,000 clones, around 84% of which appear only once. Source material: peripheral blood. The source is a woman of 80 years or more with acute or convalescent COVID-19.

This clone was recorded once. This chain uses TRBV7-2 with TRBJ2-2; 7 nucleotides align to TRBD1. Per germline, CDR1 SGHTA and CDR2 FQGNSA. The CDR3 contains 15 residues. Trimming cost V 7 bases and J 3 bases; bases outside gene matches: 8. As DNA, the CDR3 is TGTGCCAGCAACCTCGACAGGGTTTACACCGGGGAGCTGTTTTTT. Protein: CASNLDRVYTGELFF.

The genes are TRBV29-1 and TRBJ1-1; D gene uncertain. V lost 8 bases and J lost 7, with 17 bases in between. The CDR3 has 12 residues. Germline CDR1 reads SQVTM; CDR2 reads ANQGSEA. The CDR3 nucleotides read TGCAGCTTCGGGTCTCCGGTGGGTGAAGCTTTCTTT. It translates to CSFGSPVGEAFF.

J is TRBJ1-1 and V is TRBV11-3; D is unresolved. V shed 6 bases and J shed 4 bases, with 18 bases lying between them. Germline V gene lookup returns CDR1 SGHNT and CDR2 YENEEA. The CDR3 loop spans 15 amino acids. The CDR3 is CASRSGGSQPTEAFF. The CDR3 DNA sequence: TGTGCCAGCAGAAGTGGAGGGTCTCAGCCCACTGAAGCTTTCTTT. Combining the CDR3 with reference TRBV11-3 and TRBJ1-1 gives the whole variable domain EAGVVQSPRYKIIEKKQPVAFWCNPISGHNTLYWYLQNLGQGPELLIRYENEEAVDDSQLPKDRFSAERLKGVDSTLKIQPAELGDSAVYLCASRSGGSQPTEAFFGQGTRLTVV.

The chain employs TRBV7-8 and TRBJ1-4; D remains unclear. With 1 base removed from V and 2 bases from J, the gap between germline ends came to 14 bases. Germline V gene data show CDR1 as SGHVS and CDR2 as FQNEAQ. The CDR3 consists of 17 residues. The CDR3 nucleotides are TGTGCCAGCAGCTTAGGCAGGTGGCCCGCTACTAATGAAAAACTGTTTTTT. Protein: CASSLGRWPATNEKLFF.

The chain has TRBV2 and TRBJ1-2, with unresolved D. This CDR3 contains 13 residues. V gave up 5 bases and J gave up 1 base, with 8 bases separating them. Looked up from germline, CDR1 is SNHLY and CDR2 is FYNNEI. In DNA form, the CDR3 reads TGTGCCAGCAGTAAAAGCGGTAACTATGGCTACACCTTC. Translation: CASSKSGNYGYTF.

The rearrangement uses TRBV14 and TRBJ2-3; TRBD2 matches at 7 bases. V was clipped by 1 base and J by 2 bases; unmatched bases: 6. From germline, CDR1 is SGHDN and CDR2 FVKESK. The CDR3 covers 16 residues. The CDR3 nucleotides read TGTGCCAGCAGCCAAGCGGGCGGGGGATTCACAGATACGCAGTATTTT. Translation: CASSQAGGGFTDTQYF.

The genes are TRBV3-1 (or the pseudogene TRBV3-2) and TRBJ1-6; D ambiguous. This CDR3 region has 16 residues. V was shortened by 3 bases and J by 0 bases, with 9 bases between the two germline ends. CDR1 and CDR2 (germline): LGHDT, YNNKEL (reference sequence). CDR3 residues: CASSQLESSYNSPLHF. In nucleotides, the CDR3 is TGTGCCAGCAGCCAGCTAGAAAGCTCCTATAATTCACCCCTCCACTTT.

This clone was seen only once. The CDR3 coding sequence is TGTGCCAGCAGATTGAACGGGGGTGGAACCGGGGAGCTGTTTTTT. As protein: CASRLNGGGTGELFF. This rearrangement joins TRBV5-6 to TRBJ2-2; tentative D call: TRBD2 (6 bases). Germline V gives CDR1 SGHDT, CDR2 YYEEEE. Trimming cost V 5 bases and J 5 bases, with 16 bases left between them. The CDR3 consists of 15 residues.

The chain combines TRBV15 with TRBJ2-3; D may be TRBD1 (6 bases). The CDR3 is made up of 14 amino acids. Germline CDR1 reads LNHNV; CDR2 reads YYDKDF (reference sequence). Trimming removed 5 bases from V and 9 bases from J, with 18 bases in between. The CDR3 loop reads CATSPTRGALTQYF. The DNA of the CDR3 is TGTGCCACCAGCCCCACCAGGGGAGCCCTGACGCAGTATTTT.

V gene TRBV4-1 combines with J gene TRBJ1-1, with 8 bases fitting TRBD1. Trimming removed 6 bases from V and 1 base from J; junction bases left unmatched: 1. The length of the CDR3 is 13 residues. Germline loops: CDR1 MGHRA, CDR2 YSYEKL. The DNA of the CDR3 is TGCGCCAGCAGTCAGGGGGCGAACACTGAAGCTTTCTTT. Amino acid sequence: CASSQGANTEAFF.

The chain links TRBV20-1 to TRBJ2-1, with D uncertain. Germline V gives CDR1 DFQATT, CDR2 SNEGSKA (reference sequence). CDR3 length: 11 amino acids. V was trimmed by 3 bases and J by 6 bases, leaving 6 bases between them. Written as DNA, the CDR3 is TGCAGTGCTAGTGCCTCCAATGAGCAGTTCTTC. It specifies CSASASNEQFF.

V is TRBV6-6 and J is TRBJ2-3; D not resolved. This CDR3 contains 14 residues. CDR1 and CDR2 from the germline V gene are MNHNY and SVGAGI (reference sequence). Trimming pared 2 bases from V and 4 bases from J, leaving 10 bases between. The CDR3 nucleotides read TGTGCCAGCAGTTACACCTCTGACTCAGATACGCAGTATTTT. This translates into CASSYTSDSDTQYF.